The 8 T cell receptor beta chains below come from one sample, sequenced in a study of vaccination effects on CD4 cells after COVID-19. Scientists isolated CD4+ T cells after a roughly nine-day culture period ended. Two-dose vaccination with either BNT162b2 or mRNA-1273 was given to the participants. Their recognized antigens are unknown. Clones were read by immunoSEQ multiplex PCR, and TCRdb kept only the in-frame ones, dropping some. Here the sample spans about 9,700 clones, approximately 72% being singletons. Source: CD4+ T cells from PBMCs cultured without peptide, taken after COVID-19 vaccination. Source of these receptors: a human donor who received a COVID-19 vaccine.

The rearrangement joins TRBV19 to TRBJ1-3; D call uncertain. The germline V gene has CDR1 LNHDA and CDR2 SQIVND (reference sequence). V was pared by 6 bases and J by 0 bases, with 9 bases between. This CDR3 has 14 residues. CDR3 nucleotides: TGTGCCAGTAGGGCAGGAGGCTCTGGAAACACCATATATTTT. Residues: CASRAGGSGNTIYF.

This clone was seen a few times. The rearrangement uses TRBV3-1 (or the pseudogene TRBV3-2) and TRBJ1-4; D perhaps matches TRBD1 (6 bases). Germline CDR1 LGHDT, CDR2 YNNKEL (reference sequence). CDR3 length: 15 residues. Between the trimmed V and J ends, which lost 3 bases and 5 bases, there was a span of 13 bases. The CDR3 region has the DNA TGTGCCAGCAGCCACCCGGGGGCTGGAAATGAAAAACTGTTTTTT. It encodes CASSHPGAGNEKLFF.

The V and J genes are TRBV19 and TRBJ2-1; 11 bases map to TRBD2. Trimming took 6 bases from V and 4 from J; bases not matched to a gene: 8. This CDR3 region has 16 residues. Germline CDR1 reads LNHDA; CDR2 reads SQIVND (reference sequence). The DNA for the CDR3 is TGTGCCAGTAGCAGGCTAGCGGGGGGAGGATACAATGAGCAGTTCTTC. Amino acids: CASSRLAGGGYNEQFF. The complete variable domain, with remaining parts taken from reference TRBV19 and TRBJ2-1, reads DGGITQSPKYLFRKEGQNVTLSCEQNLNHDAMYWYRQDPGQGLRLIYYSQIVNDFQKGDIAEGYSVSREKKESFPLTVTSAQKNPTAFYLCASSRLAGGGYNEQFFGPGTRLTVL.

This clone has just a few counts. The chain employs TRBV7-3 and TRBJ2-2; 10 bases are shared with TRBD1. The CDR3 sequence is 16 residues long. With 4 bases clipped from V and 3 bases from J, the junction kept 5 bases outside the gene matches. Germline CDR1 is SGHTA and CDR2 is FQGTGA. The CDR3: CASSSGQGDDTGELFF. The CDR3 bases are TGTGCCAGCAGCTCAGGACAGGGGGACGACACCGGGGAGCTGTTTTTT.

This chain links TRBV28 with TRBJ2-1; 9 bases are a match to TRBD2. The CDR3 runs to 17 residues. V gave up 3 bases and J gave up 6 bases; unmatched junction bases: 12. Germline V lookup: CDR1 MDHEN, CDR2 SYDVKM. The chain's CDR3 is CASSFGGSGRTGNEQFF. CDR3 coding DNA: TGTGCCAGCAGTTTCGGTGGGAGCGGGAGGACGGGCAATGAGCAGTTCTTC.

As for this clone: The junction departs from the called germline gene at one end, perhaps through a read error. V and J are TRBV6-5 and TRBJ1-1; 10 nucleotides line up with TRBD1. Germline CDR1 reads MNHEY; CDR2 reads SVGAGI. The length of the CDR3 is 13 residues. CDR3 coding DNA: TGTGCCAGCAGTTACTGGGACAGGGGATTAAGTGTCTTT. It yields the protein CASSYWDRGLSVF.

The rearrangement joins TRBV11-2 to TRBJ2-1; no definite D call. Germline assignment: CDR1 SGHAT and CDR2 FQNNGV. This CDR3 comprises 14 residues. Trimming took 5 bases from V and 5 from J, leaving 13 bases between them. The CDR3 nucleotides read TGTGCCAGCAGCCAAACCTTAGGGAACAATGAGCAGTTCTTC. Amino acids: CASSQTLGNNEQFF.

J is TRBJ1-1 and V is TRBV3-1 (or the pseudogene TRBV3-2); no clear D. This CDR3 spans 13 amino acids. The germline V gene encodes CDR1 LGHDT and CDR2 YNNKEL (reference sequence). V shed 1 base and J shed 4 bases, with 7 bases lying between them. The CDR3 nucleotides are TGTGCCAGCAGCCAAGGGGTTGCCACTGAAGCTTTCTTT. Amino acid sequence: CASSQGVATEAFF.